This entry lists 30 T cell receptor beta chains sequenced from one sample in a study of blood T cell repertoires in COVID-19 (dated by TCRdb to the early 2020s). Library preparation used the immunoSEQ multiplex PCR assay. TCRdb provides this immuneACCESS table in a form limited to in-frame rearrangements. Some clones are lacking; in checked studies, under half of them reflect an unresolved V gene, and why the rest are absent is not known. The sample table lists fewer than 25,000 clones, roughly 79% of them with a count of one. Around 7% of the sample comes from the top ten. Sample: peripheral blood. The receptor set was obtained from a man in his 70s with acute or convalescent COVID-19.

The J gene is TRBJ2-5, the V gene TRBV9; 10 bases line up with TRBD2. The CDR3 loop spans 16 amino acids. Germline CDR1 is SGDLS and CDR2 is YYNGEE. V trimming: 1 base; J trimming: 5 bases; junction bases outside the gene matches: 8. The CDR3 DNA follows: TGTGCCAGCAGCGTACATGAACTAGCGGGAACTGAGACCCAGTACTTC. Translating gives CASSVHELAGTETQYF.

The chain employs TRBV2 and TRBJ2-7; D is possibly TRBD1 (6 bases). The length of the CDR3 is 13 residues. V was pared by 8 bases and J by 6 bases, with 17 bases between. CDR1 SNHLY and CDR2 FYNNEI come from the germline V gene. As DNA, the CDR3 is TGTGCCAGCGCCACCGGGACATTGAGCGAGCAGTACTTC. Its protein is CASATGTLSEQYF.

J is TRBJ1-2 and V is TRBV7-9, with D unclear. The V gene lost 1 base and the J gene lost 3 bases, with 12 bases spanning the gap. The CDR3 consists of 15 residues. Per the germline V gene, CDR1 is SEHNR and CDR2 is FQNEAQ (reference sequence). The CDR3 spells CASSLVPGPHYGYTF. Written as DNA, the CDR3 is TGTGCCAGCAGCTTAGTGCCAGGCCCGCACTATGGCTACACCTTC.

DNA for the CDR3: TGCGCCAGCAGCACGGACAGGGGCACAGATACGCAGTATTTT. It codes for CASSTDRGTDTQYF. V gene TRBV4-1 combines with J gene TRBJ2-3, with 8 bases aligning to TRBD1. The CDR3 runs to 14 residues. In germline, CDR1 is MGHRA, CDR2 YSYEKL. Trimming removed 5 bases from V and 1 base from J; junction bases left unmatched: 2.

The chain couples TRBV14 to TRBJ1-1; weak D call: TRBD1 (5 bases). CDR1 is SGHDN, CDR2 FVKESK, per germline. CDR3 length: 14 residues. The ends were cut back, 0 bases at V and 7 bases at J, with 12 bases in the middle. The CDR3, as DNA: TGTGCCAGCAGCCAAGATGCGGGGCGGGGTGAAGCTTTCTTT. This translates into CASSQDAGRGEAFF.

The chain uses TRBV5-4 and TRBJ2-1; TRBD2 agrees at 10 bases. Germline V CDR1 and CDR2: SGHNT, YYREEE (reference sequence). The CDR3 consists of 15 residues. The J segment lost 8 bases and the V segment lost 2 bases, leaving 7 bases of the junction unmatched. CDR3 residues: CASSFSIAGGDEQFF. Here the CDR3 DNA reads TGTGCCAGCAGCTTTTCGATAGCGGGAGGCGATGAGCAGTTCTTC.

The CDR3 DNA reads as TGCGCCAGCAGCTTGACTAGCGGGAGGGCCCATAATGAGCAGTTCTTC. Encoded protein: CASSLTSGRAHNEQFF. The V call is TRBV5-1, the J call TRBJ2-1, with 13 nucleotides matching TRBD2. The V and J ends lost 1 base and 7 bases, in that order; junction bases with no gene match: 5. The CDR3 spans 16 residues. Germline V gives CDR1 SGHRS, CDR2 YFSETQ.

This chain uses TRBV28 with TRBJ2-7; D possibly corresponds to TRBD2 (5 bases). The CDR3 has 12 amino acids. The germline V gene encodes CDR1 MDHEN and CDR2 SYDVKM. With 3 bases removed from V and 2 bases from J, the gap between germline ends came to 5 bases. The CDR3 reads CASSLRAYEQYF. The CDR3 nucleotides are TGTGCCAGCAGTTTGAGGGCCTACGAGCAGTACTTC.

J is TRBJ1-4 and V is TRBV11-2; TRBD1 matches 8 bases. CDR1 is SGHAT, CDR2 FQNNGV, per germline. The CDR3 is 14 amino acids. V lost 1 base to trimming and J lost 5 bases; unmatched junction nucleotides: 0. The CDR3 here is CASSLGQGNEKLFF. The CDR3 DNA is TGTGCCAGCAGCTTAGGACAGGGGAATGAAAAACTGTTTTTT. Combining the CDR3 with reference TRBV11-2 and TRBJ1-4 gives the whole variable domain EAGVAQSPRYKIIEKRQSVAFWCNPISGHATLYWYQQILGQGPKLLIQFQNNGVVDDSQLPKDRFSAERLKGVDSTLKIQPAKLEDSAVYLCASSLGQGNEKLFFGSGTQLSVL.

The gene calls are TRBV24-1 and TRBJ2-3, with D tentatively TRBD1 (6 bases). Trimming took 4 bases from V and 1 from J, leaving 11 bases between them. This CDR3 spans 15 amino acids. The germline V gene encodes CDR1 KGHDR and CDR2 SFDVKD. The CDR3, as DNA: TGTGCCACCAGTGAAGGGGGATTGGGCACAGATACGCAGTATTTT. This gives the protein CATSEGGLGTDTQYF.

This clone appeared a single time. This rearrangement joins TRBV7-9 to TRBJ1-6; TRBD1 agrees at 7 bases. Trimming removed 5 bases from V and 4 bases from J; junction bases left unmatched: 2. Germline CDR1 SEHNR, CDR2 FQNEAQ (reference sequence). The CDR3 runs 14 residues. CDR3 sequence (DNA): TGTGCCAGCAGCGTGGGACAGTATAATTCACCCCTCCACTTT. It encodes CASSVGQYNSPLHF. Full variable domain (missing parts from reference TRBV7-9 and TRBJ1-6): DTGVSQNPRHKITKRGQNVTFRCDPISEHNRLYWYRQTLGQGPEFLTYFQNEAQLEKSRLLSDRFSAERPKGSFSTLEIQRTEQGDSAMYLCASSVGQYNSPLHFGNGTRLTVT.

This chain connects TRBV5-4 to TRBJ2-7, with TRBD1 matching 7 bases. The V segment lost 5 bases and the J segment 2 bases; nucleotides outside the gene matches: 4. The germline CDR1 and CDR2 sequences are SGHNT and YYREEE (reference sequence). The CDR3 has 13 residues. DNA for the CDR3: TGTGCCAGCAGGCCGGGACAGACCTACGAGCAGTACTTC. It encodes CASRPGQTYEQYF.

The chain carries TRBV9 and TRBJ2-1; D possibly corresponds to TRBD1 (5 bases). V lost 4 bases to trimming and J lost 3 bases, with 8 bases between them. This CDR3 region has 13 residues. CDR1 and CDR2 from the germline V gene are SGDLS and YYNGEE. DNA of the CDR3: TGTGCCAGCAGCATGGGGCTCTACAATGAGCAGTTCTTC. Translated: CASSMGLYNEQFF.

The chain uses TRBV5-5 and TRBJ2-7, with D hard to call. The CDR3 covers 15 residues. Germline-derived CDR1 and CDR2 are SGHKS and YYEKEE (reference sequence). V lost 0 bases to trimming and J lost 3 bases, with 13 bases between them. The CDR3 here is CASSLDQALNYEQYF. The CDR3 DNA is TGTGCCAGCAGCTTGGATCAGGCCCTTAACTACGAGCAGTACTTC.

The chain recombines TRBV23-1 with TRBJ1-2, with no clear D. TRBV23-1 is annotated as an ORF whose role is uncertain. V was shortened by 4 bases and J by 4 bases, with 31 bases between the two germline ends. This CDR3 has 20 amino acids. The CDR3 loop reads CASSPRLSQPSEPLPYGYTF. The CDR3 bases are TGCGCCAGCAGTCCCCGACTAAGTCAACCCTCTGAACCGCTTCCCTATGGCTACACCTTC.

V gene TRBV5-1 combines with J gene TRBJ2-1; 8 bases line up with TRBD1. Unmatched junction bases numbered 9, after V lost 5 bases and J lost 5 bases. Germline loops: CDR1 SGHRS, CDR2 YFSETQ. The CDR3 has 15 residues. This CDR3 reads CASSPGGASNNEQFF. The CDR3 nucleotides are TGCGCCAGCAGTCCAGGGGGCGCGTCTAACAATGAGCAGTTCTTC.

This rearrangement joins TRBV9 to TRBJ1-2; D unclear. Deletions cut 3 bases from V and 8 bases from J, with 20 bases between. The germline CDR1 and CDR2 sequences are SGDLS and YYNGEE. CDR3 length: 15 amino acids. Here the CDR3 reads CASSGGSSTLGGYTF. The CDR3, as DNA: TGTGCCAGCAGCGGAGGGTCGAGCACGTTGGGGGGCTACACCTTC.

This clone appeared a few times. This rearrangement joins TRBV12-5 to TRBJ2-7, with 7 nucleotides matching TRBD1. Germline V gene sequence: CDR1 LGHNT, CDR2 FRNRAP. This CDR3 has 13 amino acids. V trimming: 6 bases; J trimming: 12 bases; junction bases outside the gene matches: 14. Here the CDR3 reads CASGQSRDSPRYF. The CDR3 region has the DNA TGTGCTAGTGGCCAGAGCCGGGACAGCCCTCGGTACTTC.

The chain is built from TRBV3-1 (or the pseudogene TRBV3-2) and TRBJ2-7; tentative D call: TRBD1 (6 bases). In germline, CDR1 is LGHDT, CDR2 YNNKEL (reference sequence). This CDR3 contains 15 residues. V was shortened by 4 bases and J by 2 bases, with 15 bases between the two germline ends. CDR3 bases: TGTGCCAGCAGCCCGAGACACAGGGCGACCTACGAGCAGTACTTC. Amino acid sequence: CASSPRHRATYEQYF.

The V gene is TRBV24-1, the J gene TRBJ1-2; 8 nucleotides line up with TRBD1. CDR1 and CDR2 (germline): KGHDR, SFDVKD. V was clipped by 5 bases and J by 4 bases; unmatched bases: 11. The CDR3 is 16 residues long. In DNA form, the CDR3 reads TGTGCCACCAGTGGACGACAGGGGCAACGGCCCTATGGCTACACCTTC. It codes for CATSGRQGQRPYGYTF.

The chain uses TRBV15 and TRBJ1-5; D may be TRBD1 (6 bases). V lost 1 base and J lost 3, with 7 bases in between. The germline V gene has CDR1 LNHNV and CDR2 YYDKDF (reference sequence). This CDR3 contains 14 residues. The CDR3 region has the DNA TGTGCCACCAGCAGAGCAGGGGTCAATCAGCCCCAGCATTTT. Its protein product is CATSRAGVNQPQHF.

This CDR3 is CAWSVLSYEQYF. DNA for the CDR3: TGTGCCTGGAGTGTACTTTCCTACGAGCAGTACTTC. The chain has TRBV30 and TRBJ2-7; D uncertain. Trimming took off 0 bases at V and 1 base at J, with 4 bases between the two ends. The germline V gene encodes CDR1 GTSNPN and CDR2 SVGIG (reference sequence). CDR3 length: 12 residues. Complete variable domain (other parts from reference TRBV30 and TRBJ2-7): SQTIHQWPATLVQPVGSPLSLECTVEGTSNPNLYWYRQAAGRGLQLLFYSVGIGQISSEVPQNLSASRPQDRQFILSSKKLLLSDSGFYLCAWSVLSYEQYFGPGTRLTVT.

The CDR3 reads CASSGQGGGYTF. CDR3 in DNA: TGTGCCAGTAGTGGACAGGGTGGGGGCTACACCTTC. This chain connects TRBV19 to TRBJ1-2, with TRBD1 identical over 8 bases. Germline trimming cut 5 bases from V and 8 bases from J; bases unmatched to any gene: 4. The CDR3 is 12 residues long. Looked up from germline, CDR1 is LNHDA and CDR2 is SQIVND (reference sequence).

V is TRBV5-4 and J is TRBJ1-1, with D perhaps matching TRBD1 (6 bases). The CDR3 is 13 amino acids. Germline V CDR1 and CDR2: SGHNT, YYREEE (reference sequence). V lost 5 bases to trimming and J lost 4 bases, with 12 bases between them. Written as DNA, the CDR3 is TGTGCCAGCAGTTATGGACAGACCACTGAAGCTTTCTTT. This sequence encodes CASSYGQTTEAFF.

The table lists this clone with a count of one. The chain employs TRBV6-5 and TRBJ2-5; 7 bases line up with TRBD1. This CDR3 region has 12 residues. Germline CDR1 and CDR2: MNHEY and SVGAGI. V shed 10 bases and J 7 bases; nucleotides not matched to a gene: 9. DNA of the CDR3: TGTGCCACCGGGGACAGCCCCTGGACCCAGTACTTC. Its protein product is CATGDSPWTQYF.

There are a few counts of this clone. This chain links TRBV6-5 with TRBJ1-4; maybe TRBD1 (5 bases). This CDR3 is 14 amino acids long. The germline gives CDR1 MNHEY, CDR2 SVGAGI. Trimming removed 8 bases at V and 8 bases at J, with 18 bases between. The CDR3: CASASGGNREKLFF. The CDR3 DNA follows: TGTGCCAGCGCCTCGGGGGGGAATAGAGAAAAACTGTTTTTT.

The chain recombines TRBV5-4 with TRBJ1-5, with D maybe TRBD1 (6 bases). The CDR3 extends over 15 amino acids. Deletions cut 2 bases from V and 5 bases from J, with 14 bases between. Germline assignment: CDR1 SGHNT and CDR2 YYREEE (reference sequence). CDR3 residues: CASSFSPGADQPQHF. CDR3 nucleotide sequence: TGTGCCAGCAGCTTCTCGCCAGGGGCGGATCAGCCCCAGCATTTT.

The rearrangement uses TRBV7-2 and TRBJ1-2; possibly TRBD1 for D (6 bases). The V and J ends lost 3 bases and 4 bases respectively, with 15 bases between them. This CDR3 spans 15 amino acids. The germline V gene encodes CDR1 SGHTA and CDR2 FQGNSA. The CDR3 spells CASSFTLTGTYGYTF. The CDR3 nucleotides read TGTGCCAGCAGCTTCACTCTTACAGGGACCTATGGCTACACCTTC.

The chain employs TRBV5-1 and TRBJ1-2; D is unresolved. This CDR3 has 13 residues. Trimming took 0 bases from V and 4 from J, leaving 7 bases between them. Germline CDR1 is SGHRS and CDR2 is YFSETQ. The CDR3: CASSLDAIYGYTF. The DNA for the CDR3 is TGCGCCAGCAGCTTGGACGCGATCTATGGCTACACCTTC.

A few counts support this clone. The chain recombines TRBV6-1 with TRBJ2-5, with D perhaps matching TRBD2 (6 bases). The V end was cut by 3 bases, the J end by 9 bases, with 23 bases between. Germline V lookup: CDR1 MNHNS, CDR2 SASEGT. This CDR3 has 16 amino acids. The CDR3 protein is CASSDSSGMTGGAQYF. The DNA for the CDR3 is TGTGCCAGCAGTGACAGTTCAGGGATGACCGGGGGAGCCCAGTACTTC.